Listed here are 30 T cell receptor beta chains from one sample, sequenced in a study of blood T cell repertoires in COVID-19. TCRdb's copy holds only in-frame clones and misses some; the assay was immunoSEQ multiplex PCR. The table has about 120,000 clones, approximately 81% seen once; the top ten hold roughly 3.9%. The source material was peripheral blood. The source of these receptors is a man in his 60s with acute or convalescent COVID-19.

In its sample, this clone was seen a few times. V and J are TRBV27 and TRBJ1-2; no clear D. Per the germline V gene, CDR1 is MNHEY and CDR2 is SMNVEV (reference sequence). V dropped 9 bases and J dropped 8 bases, with 19 bases sitting between them. This CDR3 is 13 amino acids long. The CDR3, as DNA: TGTGCCAGGAGAGGTCCGGTGAGTATCGGCTACACCTTC. Its translation is CARRGPVSIGYTF.

This clone appeared once. J is TRBJ2-6 and V is TRBV5-1; tentative D call: TRBD2 (5 bases). The germline V gene has CDR1 SGHRS and CDR2 YFSETQ. This CDR3 contains 14 residues. V gave up 3 bases and J gave up 6 bases, with 10 bases separating them. Written as DNA, the CDR3 is TGCGCCAGCAGCTCCGGACTGCCGGCCAACGTCCTGACTTTC. This translates into CASSSGLPANVLTF.

This chain connects TRBV30 to TRBJ2-1, with a possible D match to TRBD2 (6 bases). The CDR3 sequence is 13 residues long. Germline V gene data show CDR1 as GTSNPN and CDR2 as SVGIG (reference sequence). The germline V and J ends were trimmed by 0 bases and 8 bases, with 11 bases remaining between them. The chain's CDR3 is CAWSVQLADEQFF. As DNA, the CDR3 is TGTGCCTGGAGTGTACAACTAGCAGATGAGCAGTTCTTC.

This rearrangement joins TRBV30 to TRBJ1-1, with 8 bases that match TRBD1. J lost 4 bases, V lost 0 bases, and 7 bases had no gene match. This CDR3 has 15 amino acids. In germline, CDR1 is GTSNPN, CDR2 SVGIG (reference sequence). The CDR3 here is CAWSVSQGAPTEAFF. The CDR3 DNA reads as TGTGCCTGGAGTGTATCTCAGGGGGCACCCACTGAAGCTTTCTTT.

The V call is TRBV5-1, the J call TRBJ2-7, with TRBD1 matching 9 bases. The CDR3 is 14 amino acids. Germline CDR1 reads SGHRS; CDR2 reads YFSETQ. Trimming at V came to 2 bases and at J to 7 bases, leaving 7 bases not matched to a gene. In nucleotides, the CDR3 is TGCGCCAGCAGCTTCCGGGACAGGGATGTAGAGCAGTACTTC. Amino acids: CASSFRDRDVEQYF. The full variable domain, rest sourced from reference TRBV5-1 and TRBJ2-7, is KAGVTQTPRYLIKTRGQQVTLSCSPISGHRSVSWYQQTPGQGLQFLFEYFSETQRNKGNFPGRFSGRQFSNSRSEMNVSTLELGDSALYLCASSFRDRDVEQYFGPGTRLTVT.

The chain employs TRBV9 and TRBJ1-5, with D perhaps TRBD1 (5 bases). Trimming cost V 3 bases and J 7 bases, with 17 bases left between them. Germline CDR1 reads SGDLS; CDR2 reads YYNGEE. The CDR3 runs to 15 residues. Here the CDR3 DNA reads TGTGCCAGCAGCGCATCCGCCGGGGGGGGGCAGCCCCAGCATTTT. This translates into CASSASAGGGQPQHF.

This chain connects TRBV28 to TRBJ2-7, with a possible D match to TRBD1 (6 bases). This CDR3 is 13 amino acids long. V was clipped by 5 bases and J by 4 bases, with 12 bases between them. In germline, CDR1 is MDHEN, CDR2 SYDVKM. The CDR3 bases are TGTGCCAGCAGTATACAGGGTTTTTACGAGCAGTACTTC. This translates into CASSIQGFYEQYF.

This rearrangement joins TRBV24-1 to TRBJ1-2; possibly TRBD1 for D (5 bases). V was cut by 7 bases and J by 2 bases, with 10 bases left in between. This CDR3 region has 13 residues. The germline V gene encodes CDR1 KGHDR and CDR2 SFDVKD. The CDR3 is CATSVDSNYGYTF. The DNA for the CDR3 is TGTGCCACCAGCGTAGACAGCAACTATGGCTACACCTTC.

V usage is TRBV9 and J usage is TRBJ2-5; 11 nucleotides align to TRBD2. V gave up 4 bases and J gave up 2 bases; unmatched junction bases: 16. The CDR3 length is 19 residues. Germline CDR1 is SGDLS and CDR2 is YYNGEE. CDR3 protein: CASSPRGGGLAGGQETQYF. Here the CDR3 DNA reads TGTGCCAGCAGCCCACGGGGGGGAGGTCTAGCGGGAGGACAAGAGACCCAGTACTTC.

This chain connects TRBV27 to TRBJ2-3; TRBD1 matches 7 bases. Germline CDR1 MNHEY, CDR2 SMNVEV (reference sequence). Trimming took 6 bases from V and 2 from J; bases not matched to a gene: 8. This CDR3 has 15 amino acids. CDR3 coding DNA: TGTGCCAGCAGCCCAACAGGGGTCTACACAGATACGCAGTATTTT. Its protein is CASSPTGVYTDTQYF.

This chain links TRBV27 with TRBJ2-6; D is unclear. This CDR3 spans 16 amino acids. Trimming took off 2 bases at V and 0 bases at J, with 8 bases between the two ends. CDR1 and CDR2 (germline): MNHEY, SMNVEV (reference sequence). In DNA form, the CDR3 reads TGTGCCAGCAGTTTAACCGTCAGCTCTGGGGCCAACGTCCTGACTTTC. Amino acid sequence: CASSLTVSSGANVLTF. The full variable domain, its missing parts supplied by reference TRBV27 and TRBJ2-6, is EAQVTQNPRYLITVTGKKLTVTCSQNMNHEYMSWYRQDPGLGLRQIYYSMNVEVTDKGDVPEGYKVSRKEKRNFPLILESPSPNQTSLYFCASSLTVSSGANVLTFGAGSRLTVL.

This clone has only one observation. The J gene is TRBJ2-2, the V gene TRBV2; a weak D match, TRBD1 (6 bases). Trimming took 7 bases from V and 5 from J, leaving 11 bases between them. The V gene's germline CDR1 is SNHLY and CDR2 FYNNEI. The CDR3 is 13 amino acids. CDR3 in amino acids: CASKAGETGELFF. Here the CDR3 DNA reads TGTGCCAGCAAGGCAGGGGAGACCGGGGAGCTGTTTTTT.

The chain combines TRBV19 with TRBJ1-2; 9 nucleotides agree with TRBD1. CDR3 length equals 16 residues. Unmatched junction bases numbered 5, after V lost 1 base and J lost 2 bases. Germline V gene lookup returns CDR1 LNHDA and CDR2 SQIVND (reference sequence). The CDR3 spells CASSIAGTGYNYGYTF. The CDR3 bases are TGTGCCAGTAGTATAGCTGGGACAGGGTACAACTATGGCTACACCTTC. Combining the CDR3 with reference TRBV19 and TRBJ1-2 gives the whole variable domain DGGITQSPKYLFRKEGQNVTLSCEQNLNHDAMYWYRQDPGQGLRLIYYSQIVNDFQKGDIAEGYSVSREKKESFPLTVTSAQKNPTAFYLCASSIAGTGYNYGYTFGSGTRLTVV.

The sample holds one count of this clone. The rearrangement links TRBV5-5 to TRBJ2-1; 7 bases map to TRBD2. With 1 base clipped from V and 3 bases from J, the junction kept 1 base outside the gene matches. The CDR3 is made up of 14 amino acids. Germline CDR1 SGHKS, CDR2 YYEKEE (reference sequence). The CDR3, as DNA: TGTGCCAGCAGCTTGACGGGAGGCTACAATGAGCAGTTCTTC. It encodes CASSLTGGYNEQFF. Full variable domain (missing parts from reference TRBV5-5 and TRBJ2-1): DAGVTQSPTHLIKTRGQQVTLRCSPISGHKSVSWYQQVLGQGPQFIFQYYEKEERGRGNFPDRFSARQFPNYSSELNVNALLLGDSALYLCASSLTGGYNEQFFGPGTRLTVL.

This clone was detected ten times or more. The chain couples TRBV19 to TRBJ2-7, with 12 bases identical to TRBD1. Trimming took 5 bases from V and 2 from J; bases not matched to a gene: 4. The CDR3 runs 15 residues. Germline V gene data show CDR1 as LNHDA and CDR2 as SQIVND (reference sequence). In nucleotides, the CDR3 is TGTGCCAGTAGTGCTGGGACAGGGGGCCCCTACGAGCAGTACTTC. Translating gives CASSAGTGGPYEQYF.

V is TRBV27 and J is TRBJ1-2; no definite D call. The CDR3 contains 13 residues. Germline CDR1 and CDR2: MNHEY and SMNVEV (reference sequence). Trimming shortened V by 5 bases and J by 2 bases, and 9 bases separated the two germline ends. CDR3 coding DNA: TGTGCCAGCAGTGTAGACAAGAACTATGGCTACACCTTC. Its protein is CASSVDKNYGYTF.

V and J are TRBV9 and TRBJ2-2, with D maybe TRBD2 (5 bases). The CDR3 contains 16 residues. Germline lookup yields CDR1 SGDLS and CDR2 YYNGEE. Trimming removed 4 bases at V and 6 bases at J, with 19 bases between. The CDR3 region has the DNA TGTGCCAGCAGCCCCTCCGCGGGCTACTCTTCCGGGGAGCTGTTTTTT. Its protein product is CASSPSAGYSSGELFF.

The chain's CDR3 is CASSLGGNYYEQYF. The CDR3 nucleotides are TGTGCCAGCAGTTTAGGAGGGAACTACTACGAGCAGTACTTC. This chain links TRBV27 with TRBJ2-7, with D possibly being TRBD2 (6 bases). The CDR3 is 14 amino acids. Looked up from germline, CDR1 is MNHEY and CDR2 is SMNVEV (reference sequence). Trimming cost V 2 bases and J 3 bases, with 11 bases left between them.

The CDR3: CASSPPGLAGGPREQYF. The CDR3 nucleotides read TGTGCCAGCAGTCCCCCGGGACTAGCGGGAGGGCCCCGGGAGCAGTACTTC. The rearrangement joins TRBV27 to TRBJ2-7; 16 nucleotides match TRBD2. The CDR3 is 17 residues long. CDR1 is MNHEY and CDR2 is SMNVEV in the germline V gene (reference sequence). V was pared by 5 bases and J by 7 bases, with 11 bases of the junction left unmatched.

The chain has TRBV4-2 and TRBJ2-7; D is unresolved. The CDR3 length is 14 residues. Per germline, CDR1 LGHNA and CDR2 YNFKEQ. Trimming left V 0 bases short and J 0 bases short, with 6 bases between. CDR3 loop: CASSQESLSYEQYF. CDR3 bases: TGTGCCAGCAGCCAAGAGAGCCTCTCCTACGAGCAGTACTTC.

This chain connects TRBV6-6 to TRBJ2-2; TRBD2 matches at 11 bases. Germline-derived CDR1 and CDR2 are MNHNY and SVGAGI (reference sequence). The V gene end was trimmed by 5 bases and the J gene end by 4 bases; junction bases not matched to a gene: 6. The CDR3 has 16 amino acids. The CDR3, as DNA: TGTGCCAGCAGTCCCATAGCGGGAGGGCGCACCGGGGAGCTGTTTTTT. It encodes CASSPIAGGRTGELFF.

The chain recombines TRBV5-1 with TRBJ2-7, with 8 nucleotides matching TRBD2. Germline trimming cut 7 bases from V and 3 bases from J; bases unmatched to any gene: 15. The CDR3 contains 16 residues. Germline V gene data show CDR1 as SGHRS and CDR2 as YFSETQ. The CDR3 loop is CASSHGGGLPHYEQYF. The CDR3 nucleotides read TGCGCCAGCTCACATGGCGGGGGGCTACCACACTACGAGCAGTACTTC.

V is TRBV6-5 and J is TRBJ2-7, with D possibly being TRBD1 (6 bases). V lost 2 bases, J lost 4 bases, and 15 bases lay in between. Per germline, CDR1 MNHEY and CDR2 SVGAGI. The CDR3 is 15 amino acids. CDR3 sequence reads: CASSYGTPKNYEQYF. CDR3 nucleotides: TGTGCCAGCAGTTACGGGACACCTAAAAATTACGAGCAGTACTTC.

V gene TRBV7-2 combines with J gene TRBJ2-3, with TRBD1 matching 7 bases. This CDR3 is 16 amino acids long. The ends lost 5 bases at V and 8 bases at J; junction bases unmatched: 16. Per the germline V gene, CDR1 is SGHTA and CDR2 is FQGNSA. As DNA, the CDR3 is TGTGCCAGCAGCCCTCGGACAGGTTTTGATTCGGGTACGCAGTATTTT. This encodes CASSPRTGFDSGTQYF.

The V call is TRBV10-2, the J call TRBJ2-4; D possibly corresponds to TRBD2 (7 bases). The CDR3 sequence is 17 residues long. Trimming cost V 7 bases and J 0 bases, with 19 bases left between them. Germline assignment: CDR1 WSHSY and CDR2 SAAADI. The CDR3 protein is CASTERGGGVAKNIQYF. The CDR3 coding sequence is TGCGCCAGCACCGAGCGTGGAGGGGGGGTAGCCAAAAACATTCAGTACTTC.

The gene calls are TRBV19 and TRBJ2-5; a possible D gene is TRBD2 (7 bases). CDR3 size: 13 residues. Germline V gene data show CDR1 as LNHDA and CDR2 as SQIVND (reference sequence). Trimming stripped 9 bases from V and 4 bases from J, with 15 bases between. In DNA form, the CDR3 reads TGTGCCAGCGCGGAGGGGGGGGGAGAGACCCAGTACTTC. Its protein is CASAEGGGETQYF.

This clone was observed a single time. J is TRBJ2-1 and V is TRBV9; maybe TRBD1 (7 bases). The CDR3 is 15 amino acids. V gave up 3 bases and J gave up 5 bases, with 15 bases separating them. Per germline, CDR1 SGDLS and CDR2 YYNGEE. The CDR3 nucleotides read TGTGCCAGCAGCGGACTCAGGGGGGTCCACAATGAGCAGTTCTTC. Translating gives CASSGLRGVHNEQFF.

This clone appeared a few times. The V gene is TRBV19, the J gene TRBJ2-5; D is unclear. The CDR3 contains 13 residues. Germline CDR1 is LNHDA and CDR2 is SQIVND (reference sequence). V shed 3 bases and J shed 3 bases, with 8 bases lying between them. The CDR3 reads CASSMRLEETQYF. The CDR3 coding sequence is TGTGCCAGTAGTATGCGGCTTGAAGAGACCCAGTACTTC.

The V gene is TRBV7-8, the J gene TRBJ1-6; a possible D gene is TRBD1 (5 bases). Germline V gives CDR1 SGHVS, CDR2 FQNEAQ. The CDR3 consists of 14 residues. Trimming stripped 5 bases from V and 5 bases from J, with 10 bases between. The DNA for the CDR3 is TGTGCCAGCAGCATGGAAGGGGATAATTCACCCCTCCACTTT. It specifies CASSMEGDNSPLHF.

The rearrangement joins TRBV29-1 to TRBJ1-2; 9 positions agree with TRBD1. This CDR3 has 13 amino acids. CDR1 is SQVTM and CDR2 is ANQGSEA in the germline V gene. V was pared by 4 bases and J by 5 bases, with 5 bases of the junction left unmatched. This CDR3 reads CSVATGQGYGYTF. The CDR3 DNA follows: TGCAGCGTTGCTACGGGACAGGGTTATGGCTACACCTTC.